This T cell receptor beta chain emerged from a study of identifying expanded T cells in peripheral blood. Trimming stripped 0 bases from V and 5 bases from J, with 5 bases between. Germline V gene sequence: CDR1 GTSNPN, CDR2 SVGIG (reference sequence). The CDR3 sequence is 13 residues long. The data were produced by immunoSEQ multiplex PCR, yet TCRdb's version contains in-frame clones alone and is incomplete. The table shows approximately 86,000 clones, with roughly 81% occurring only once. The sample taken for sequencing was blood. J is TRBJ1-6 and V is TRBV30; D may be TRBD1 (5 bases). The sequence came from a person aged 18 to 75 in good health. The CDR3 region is CAWSVGDNSPLHF. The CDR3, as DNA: TGTGCCTGGAGTGTAGGGGATAATTCACCCCTCCACTTT.